The 9 T cell receptor beta chains listed next were all sequenced from one sample in a study of blood T cell repertoires in COVID-19. Clones were sequenced by immunoSEQ multiplex PCR, and TCRdb holds only the in-frame ones, with some missing. Here the sample spans 310,000 or so clones, 75% to 95% being singletons. Source material: PBMCs or T cells enriched from blood (not recorded which). Receptor source: a woman in her 30s who had recovered from COVID-19.

The DNA of the CDR3 is TGCGCCAGCAGCCAAGAGTGGTTACAGGAGACCCAGTACTTC. Translated: CASSQEWLQETQYF. The chain employs TRBV4-3 and TRBJ2-5; D is unresolved. The germline gives CDR1 LGHNA, CDR2 YSLEER. V shed 0 bases and J shed 5 bases, with 10 bases lying between them. The CDR3 loop spans 14 amino acids.

The V and J genes are TRBV30 and TRBJ1-4; D is unclear. Trimming took off 0 bases at V and 7 bases at J, with 9 bases between the two ends. The V gene's germline CDR1 is GTSNPN and CDR2 SVGIG (reference sequence). The CDR3 is 13 amino acids. CDR3 DNA sequence: TGTGCCTGGAGTGTCCGGACTCGTGAAAAACTGTTTTTT. It translates to CAWSVRTREKLFF.

The V gene is TRBV5-6, the J gene TRBJ1-1, with 8 bases identical to TRBD1. The CDR3 has 14 residues. Per the germline V gene, CDR1 is SGHDT and CDR2 is YYEEEE. Trimming cost V 4 bases and J 4 bases; bases outside gene matches: 6. For the CDR3, the DNA is TGTGCCAGCAGCCCGACAGGGACAGGCACTGAAGCTTTCTTT. It is translated as CASSPTGTGTEAFF.

This chain connects TRBV19 to TRBJ2-2; 7 bases align to TRBD1. CDR1 is LNHDA, CDR2 SQIVND, per germline (reference sequence). The CDR3 is 16 residues long. V was pared by 4 bases and J by 1 base, with 6 bases of the junction left unmatched. The CDR3 region is CASSTPTGKNTGELFF. CDR3 DNA: TGTGCCAGTAGTACACCGACAGGGAAGAACACCGGGGAGCTGTTTTTT.

The V and J genes are TRBV19 and TRBJ2-3, with TRBD2 identical over 10 bases. The CDR3 has 14 residues. Germline loops: CDR1 LNHDA, CDR2 SQIVND (reference sequence). The V segment lost 11 bases and the J segment 2 bases; nucleotides outside the gene matches: 7. The CDR3 DNA sequence: TGTGCCGTAAAACTAGCGGGAATCACAGATACGCAGTATTTT. This codes for CAVKLAGITDTQYF. Full variable domain (rest looked up from reference TRBV19 and TRBJ2-3): DGGITQSPKYLFRKEGQNVTLSCEQNLNHDAMYWYRQDPGQGLRLIYYSQIVNDFQKGDIAEGYSVSREKKESFPLTVTSAQKNPTAFYLCAVKLAGITDTQYFGPGTRLTVL.

The V and J genes are TRBV9 and TRBJ1-6; D gene ambiguous. V lost 0 bases, J lost 9 bases, and 7 bases lay in between. CDR1 and CDR2 (germline): SGDLS, YYNGEE. This CDR3 region has 13 residues. Here the CDR3 reads CASSVATLSPLHF. CDR3 bases: TGTGCCAGCAGCGTAGCTACTCTTTCACCCCTCCACTTT.

This sequence joins TRBV5-6 and TRBJ2-5; 7 bases map to TRBD2. The CDR3 totals 14 residues. J lost 2 bases, V lost 2 bases, and 3 bases had no gene match. Germline CDR1 reads SGHDT; CDR2 reads YYEEEE. The DNA of the CDR3 is TGTGCCAGCAGCTTCGGACTAGGACAAGAGACCCAGTACTTC. Translated, it gives CASSFGLGQETQYF.

This sequence joins TRBV5-1 and TRBJ2-3; 7 bases fit TRBD2. The germline V gene has CDR1 SGHRS and CDR2 YFSETQ. J was trimmed by 4 bases and V by 0 bases; bases with no gene match: 5. This CDR3 contains 15 residues. CDR3 amino acids: CASSLEGLRSDTQYF. The CDR3 nucleotides are TGCGCCAGCAGCTTGGAGGGACTACGTTCAGATACGCAGTATTTT.

The chain couples TRBV9 to TRBJ1-3; TRBD1 matches at 10 bases. Unmatched junction bases numbered 3, after V lost 4 bases and J lost 2 bases. This CDR3 comprises 15 residues. Per germline, CDR1 SGDLS and CDR2 YYNGEE. As DNA, the CDR3 is TGTGCCAGCAGCCCGGGGACAGGGGCTGGAAACACCATATATTTT. This gives the protein CASSPGTGAGNTIYF.